Below are 11 T cell receptor beta chains sequenced from a single sample in a study of response to subunit inactivated influenza vaccine. From the RT-PCR reads, TCRdb called clonotypes with MiXCR, one entry per CDR3 protein. The repertoire holds hundreds of thousands of distinct CDR3 sequences, around 15% seen once, with 6.5% to 8% in the top ten. Sequencing used PBMCs from blood, obtained 14 to 15 days before vaccination. The receptors were sampled from a man aged 50-60 years who received an inactivated influenza vaccine.

The V and J genes are TRBV5-1 and TRBJ2-6, with 8 nucleotides matching TRBD1. CDR1 and CDR2 from the germline V gene are SGHRS and YFSETQ. The ends lost 0 bases at V and 0 bases at J; junction bases unmatched: 5. The CDR3 is 18 amino acids. The CDR3 region is CASSLASGGGSGANVLTF. CDR3 nucleotides: TGCGCCAGCAGCTTGGCGTCAGGGGGCGGCTCTGGGGCCAACGTCCTGACTTTC.

The V gene is TRBV6-1, the J gene TRBJ2-7, with 13 bases identical to TRBD2. Germline loops: CDR1 MNHNS, CDR2 SASEGT. The J segment lost 3 bases and the V segment lost 6 bases, leaving 5 bases of the junction unmatched. This CDR3 has 15 residues. CDR3 DNA: TGTGCCAGCAGACCGGGACTAGCGGGGATCTACGAGCAGTACTTC. Protein: CASRPGLAGIYEQYF.

This chain uses TRBV20-1 with TRBJ2-1, with TRBD2 as a possible D gene (6 bases). CDR3 length: 16 amino acids. V shed 3 bases and J shed 2 bases, with 17 bases lying between them. Per the germline V gene, CDR1 is DFQATT and CDR2 is SNEGSKA (reference sequence). CDR3 sequence reads: CSASKIAGRAYNEQFF. Written as DNA, the CDR3 is TGCAGTGCTAGTAAAATTGCGGGAAGAGCCTACAATGAGCAGTTCTTC.

As to this clonotype: One junction end does not reproduce the germline sequence, and a read error may be involved. The CDR3 region is CASSAPGQAAYELYF. The CDR3 DNA sequence: TGTGCCAGCAGCGCGCCGGGACAGGCGGCCTACGAGCTGTACTTC. The J gene is TRBJ2-7, the V gene TRBV7-9, with 8 bases lining up with TRBD1. Germline CDR1 is SEHNR and CDR2 is FQNEAQ (reference sequence). The CDR3 length is 15 residues.

The chain couples TRBV6-1 to TRBJ2-1, with D perhaps TRBD1 (6 bases). Germline V gene lookup returns CDR1 MNHNS and CDR2 SASEGT. Trimming cost V 6 bases and J 12 bases, with 18 bases left between them. This CDR3 contains 13 residues. Here the CDR3 reads CASSHQDSFGQFF. In DNA form, the CDR3 reads TGTGCCAGCAGCCACCAGGACAGTTTCGGGCAGTTCTTC.

This clonotype has more than one count but fewer than ten. This chain uses TRBV7-8 with TRBJ2-7; tentatively, D is TRBD1 or TRBD2 (5 bases each). V shed 11 bases and J shed 0 bases, with 20 bases lying between them. CDR1 and CDR2 (germline): SGHVS, FQNEAQ. This CDR3 region has 15 residues. In nucleotides, the CDR3 is TGTGCCTGCCAGCCCTCCGGGACGAACTCCTACGAGCAGTACTTC. Amino acid sequence: CACQPSGTNSYEQYF.

This clonotype was counted at least ten times. The chain couples TRBV28 to TRBJ2-7; D is uncertain. Germline CDR1 MDHEN, CDR2 SYDVKM. The CDR3 has 11 residues. Trimming removed 2 bases from V and 6 bases from J, with 5 bases in between. The CDR3 nucleotides are TGTGCCAGCAGTTTAGTCCTCGAGCAGTACTTC. Its protein is CASSLVLEQYF.

This clonotype showed up just once. The genes are TRBV23-1 and TRBJ2-1; D possibly corresponds to TRBD2 (5 bases). Being an ORF, TRBV23-1 has a function that is uncertain. Trimming shortened V by 0 bases and J by 5 bases, and 14 bases separated the two germline ends. This CDR3 spans 16 amino acids. The CDR3 loop reads CASSQSEVCVDNEQFF. The CDR3 coding sequence is TGCGCCAGCAGTCAATCGGAGGTGTGTGTGGACAATGAGCAGTTCTTC.

The rearrangement uses TRBV12-3 or TRBV12-4 and TRBJ2-7, with D tentatively TRBD1 (6 bases). Trimming took off 5 bases at V and 0 bases at J, with 8 bases between the two ends. The CDR3 has 13 residues. The DNA for the CDR3 is TGTGCCAGCAGTGGGGACAACTCCTACGAGCAGTACTTC. It is translated as CASSGDNSYEQYF.

This clonotype was picked up a small number of times. The genes are TRBV6-2 or TRBV6-3 and TRBJ2-1, with TRBD2 matching 10 bases. Germline V gives CDR1 MNHEY, CDR2 SVGEGT. CDR3 length: 13 amino acids. V was clipped by 6 bases and J by 7 bases; unmatched bases: 3. The CDR3 DNA reads TGTGCCAGCAGAAAGACTAGCGGGAATGAGCAGTTCTTC. As protein: CASRKTSGNEQFF.

There are a few counts of this clonotype. The chain carries TRBV29-1 and TRBJ2-1; D possibly corresponds to TRBD2 (6 bases). Trimming removed 4 bases at V and 4 bases at J, with 17 bases between. This CDR3 spans 15 amino acids. Germline V gene sequence: CDR1 SQVTM, CDR2 ANQGSEA. CDR3 in DNA: TGCAGCGTTGGGGTCGGCGGTCTAGCGTACAATGAGCAGTTCTTC. Amino acids: CSVGVGGLAYNEQFF.